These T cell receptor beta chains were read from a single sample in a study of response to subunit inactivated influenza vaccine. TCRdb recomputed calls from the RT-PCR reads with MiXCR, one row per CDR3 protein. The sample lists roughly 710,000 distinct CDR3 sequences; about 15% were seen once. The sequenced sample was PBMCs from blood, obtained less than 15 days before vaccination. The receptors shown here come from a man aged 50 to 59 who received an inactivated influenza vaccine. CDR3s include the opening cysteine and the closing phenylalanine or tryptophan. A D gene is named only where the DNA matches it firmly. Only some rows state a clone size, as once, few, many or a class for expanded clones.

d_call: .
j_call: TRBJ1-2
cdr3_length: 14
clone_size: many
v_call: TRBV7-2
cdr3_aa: CASSLGTSNYGYTF
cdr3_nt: TGCGCCAGCAGCTTGGGGACCAGTAACTATGGCTACACCTTC

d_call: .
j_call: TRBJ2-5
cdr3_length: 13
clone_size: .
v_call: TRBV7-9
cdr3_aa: CASSLAAVRTQYF
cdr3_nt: TGTGCCAGCAGCTTAGCGGCCGTTAGGACCCAGTACTTC

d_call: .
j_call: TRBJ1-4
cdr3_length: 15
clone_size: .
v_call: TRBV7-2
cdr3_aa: CASSLAATWKEKLFF
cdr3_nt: TGTGCCAGCAGCTTAGCGGCCACTTGGAAGGAAAAACTGTTTTTT

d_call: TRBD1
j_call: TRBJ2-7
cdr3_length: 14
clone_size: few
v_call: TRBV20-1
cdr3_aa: CSAREGQGIYEQYF
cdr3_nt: TGCAGTGCTAGGGAGGGACAGGGGATCTACGAGCAGTACTTC

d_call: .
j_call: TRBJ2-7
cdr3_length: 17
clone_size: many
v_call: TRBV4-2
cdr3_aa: CASSQEGLEGRSYEQYF
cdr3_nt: TGTGCCAGCAGCCAAGAGGGTTTGGAGGGTAGGTCCTACGAGCAGTACTTC

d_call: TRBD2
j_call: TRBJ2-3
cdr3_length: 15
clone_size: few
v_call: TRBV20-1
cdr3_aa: CSARDISGGGLTQYF
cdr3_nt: TGCAGTGCTAGAGATATCAGCGGGGGGGGACTAACGCAGTATTTT

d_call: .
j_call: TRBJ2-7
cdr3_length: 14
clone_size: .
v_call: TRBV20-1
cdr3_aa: CSARSRRGDYEQYF
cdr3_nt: TGCAGTGCTAGGTCGCGGAGGGGTGACTACGAGCAGTACTTC

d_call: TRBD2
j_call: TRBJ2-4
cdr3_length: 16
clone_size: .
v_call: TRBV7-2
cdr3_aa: CASSLLAGGPRDIQYF
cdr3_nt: TGTGCCAGCAGCTTATTGGCGGGGGGGCCTAGGGACATTCAGTACTTC

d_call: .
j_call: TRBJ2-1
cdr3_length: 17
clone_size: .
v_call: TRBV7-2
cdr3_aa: CASSLGPQGRCYNEQFF
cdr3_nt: TGTGCCAGCAGCTTAGGTCCTCAGGGGCGCTGCTACAATGAGCAGTTCTTC

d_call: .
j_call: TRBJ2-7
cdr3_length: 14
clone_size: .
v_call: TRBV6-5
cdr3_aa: CASSYGRQTYEQYF
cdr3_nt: TGTGCCAGCAGTTACGGAAGACAGACCTACGAGCAGTACTTC

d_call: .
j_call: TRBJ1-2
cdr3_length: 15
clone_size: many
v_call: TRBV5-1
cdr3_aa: CASSPGPPGYYGYTF
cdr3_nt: TGCGCCAGCAGCCCGGGACCCCCTGGCTACTATGGCTACACCTTC

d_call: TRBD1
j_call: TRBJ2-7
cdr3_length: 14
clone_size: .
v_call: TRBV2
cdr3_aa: CASSTPDRSYEQYF
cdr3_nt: TGTGCCAGCTCGACCCCGGACAGGTCGTACGAGCAGTACTTC

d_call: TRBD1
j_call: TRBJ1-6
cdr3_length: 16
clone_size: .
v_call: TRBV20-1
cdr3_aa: CSARGGTAHYNSPLHF
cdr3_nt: TGCAGTGCTAGAGGAGGGACAGCGCACTATAATTCACCCCTCCACTTT

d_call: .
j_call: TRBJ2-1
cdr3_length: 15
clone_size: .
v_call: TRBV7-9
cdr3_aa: CASSLFLDQNNEQFF
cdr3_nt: TGTGCCAGCAGCTTATTCCTAGATCAGAACAATGAGCAGTTCTTC

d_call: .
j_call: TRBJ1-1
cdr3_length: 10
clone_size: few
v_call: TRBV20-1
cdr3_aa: CSAYGAQAFF
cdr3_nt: TGCAGTGCTTACGGGGCTCAAGCTTTCTTT

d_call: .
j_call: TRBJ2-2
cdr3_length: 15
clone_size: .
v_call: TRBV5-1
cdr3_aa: CASSLEPLNTGELFF
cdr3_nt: TGCGCCAGCAGCTTGGAGCCACTAAACACCGGGGAGCTGTTTTTT

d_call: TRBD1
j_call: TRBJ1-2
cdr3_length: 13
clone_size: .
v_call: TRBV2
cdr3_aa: CASTLGQGKGYTF
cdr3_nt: TGTGCCAGCACCCTGGGACAGGGTAAAGGCTACACCTTC

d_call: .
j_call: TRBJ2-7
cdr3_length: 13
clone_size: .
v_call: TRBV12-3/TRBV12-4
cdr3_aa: CASTGRLPYEQYF
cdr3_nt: TGTGCCAGCACAGGACGTCTCCCCTACGAGCAGTACTTC